This T cell receptor beta chain was captured in a study of CD8 T cells in Susac syndrome. The table lists this clonotype with a count of one. The CDR3 runs 14 residues. V shed 3 bases, J shed 9 bases, and the junction held 5 bases outside the gene matches. Reverse transcription of roughly 0.45 to 1 ug RNA used random hexamers. Amplification of TCR beta CDR3 by immunoSEQ multiplex PCR spanned 54 Vbeta and 13 Jbeta. One entry per CDR3 protein, called by TCRdb with MiXCR from the immunoSEQ multiplex PCR reads. The sample consists of 200,000 to 250,000 distinct CDR3 sequences, less than 95% of them appearing once.

This sequence originates from a human donor with Susac syndrome. The sample comprised CD4+ T cells from PBMCs. This chain joins TRBV12-3 or TRBV12-4 and TRBJ1-6; 7 bases are a match to TRBD1. Written as DNA, the CDR3 is TGTGCCAGCAGTTTGAAAGGGGGCGGTTCACCCCTCCACTTT. It encodes CASSLKGGGSPLHF.